Given below is one T cell receptor (beta chain) in context. The antigen remains undetermined. This entry comes from a study of early T cells in non-severe SARS-CoV-2 infection. Overall study: Sequencing targeted bulk RNA from unsorted whole blood, leaving chains unpaired. The study's findings and limits: Missing private and CD4 specificities, VDJdb matching favored anti-spike CD8 responses.

Individually, cDNA molecules had unique molecular identifiers attached to them. TCRdb called the 5' RACE reads again in MiXCR, with one record for every CDR3 protein. Here the sample spans approximately 66,000 distinct CDR3 sequences, around 14% being singletons. This CDR3 has 15 residues. Germline values: CDR1 SGHDT, CDR2 YYEEEE. The ends were cut back, 4 bases at V and 5 bases at J, with 16 bases in the middle. The sequenced sample consisted of whole blood. The receptor comes from an adult who was a healthcare worker with PCR-confirmed SARS-CoV-2 infection or an uninfected control (not recorded which). V and J are TRBV5-6 and TRBJ1-5, with D tentatively TRBD1 (5 bases). The CDR3 loop is CASSSKGIRDQPQHF. CDR3 DNA: TGTGCCAGCAGCAGTAAGGGGATTCGGGATCAGCCCCAGCATTTT.